The 27 T cell receptor beta chains given below trace back to one sample, sequenced in a study of a mutant IDH1 vaccine in newly diagnosed glioma. These TCRs are of unknown antigen specificity. Time point defined: week 5, during vaccination. Each vaccine dose was 300 ug of mutant IDH1 20-mer peptide, with topical imiquimod. Sequencing used immunoSEQ multiplex PCR; TCRdb keeps in-frame clones, though not all of them. Seen here are tens of thousands of clones, 91% observed once, and the top ten hold 0.56%. The source material was PBMCs, sampled from a glioma patient whose treatment included an IDH1 peptide vaccine. These receptors came from a woman aged 45-59 years with glioma.

The J gene is TRBJ1-1, the V gene TRBV5-1; TRBD1 matches 8 bases. V trimming: 4 bases; J trimming: 4 bases; junction bases outside the gene matches: 3. The CDR3 contains 13 residues. Germline CDR1 SGHRS, CDR2 YFSETQ. The CDR3 DNA reads as TGCGCCAGCAGCGAAGACAGGGGCACTGAAGCTTTCTTT. It specifies CASSEDRGTEAFF.

This sequence joins TRBV7-8 and TRBJ1-1; TRBD1 matches at 7 bases. Trimming removed 2 bases from V and 1 base from J; junction bases left unmatched: 7. The V gene's germline CDR1 is SGHVS and CDR2 FQNEAQ. This CDR3 spans 16 amino acids. The CDR3 reads CASSLRGPEKNTEAFF. CDR3 coding DNA: TGTGCCAGCAGCTTAAGGGGGCCAGAGAAGAACACTGAAGCTTTCTTT.

The V call is TRBV10-3, the J call TRBJ1-5; possibly TRBD1 for D (6 bases). Trimming stripped 8 bases from V and 1 base from J, with 9 bases between. The CDR3 totals 13 residues. Looked up from germline, CDR1 is ENHRY and CDR2 is SYGVKD. The CDR3 sequence: CAIAGQSNQPQHF. CDR3 bases: TGTGCCATCGCCGGACAGAGCAATCAGCCCCAGCATTTT.

The gene calls are TRBV5-1 and TRBJ2-3, with D possibly TRBD1 on 5 matching bases. The V gene lost 5 bases and the J gene lost 3 bases, with 10 bases spanning the gap. In germline, CDR1 is SGHRS, CDR2 YFSETQ. The CDR3 is 13 amino acids. In DNA, the CDR3 is TGCGCCAGCAGGGGGCTTGGGACAGATACGCAGTATTTT. Its protein product is CASRGLGTDTQYF.

The V gene is TRBV2, the J gene TRBJ2-7, with D hard to call. This CDR3 is built from 12 residues. Germline CDR1 SNHLY, CDR2 FYNNEI. Between the trimmed V and J ends, which lost 5 bases and 7 bases, there was a span of 12 bases. CDR3 DNA sequence: TGTGCCAGCAGTCCCCGGGTCCAAGAGCAGTACTTC. It translates to CASSPRVQEQYF.

This rearrangement joins TRBV5-4 to TRBJ2-1; the match to TRBD2 covers 10 bases. The CDR3 is made up of 15 amino acids. CDR1 and CDR2 from the germline V gene are SGHNT and YYREEE (reference sequence). J lost 7 bases, V lost 4 bases, and 8 bases had no gene match. The chain's CDR3 is CASSRLAGVGNEQFF. CDR3 sequence (DNA): TGTGCCAGCAGCCGCCTAGCGGGAGTGGGTAATGAGCAGTTCTTC.

V gene TRBV5-6 combines with J gene TRBJ2-3; D remains unclear. CDR1 and CDR2 from the germline V gene are SGHDT and YYEEEE. V was shortened by 1 base and J by 7 bases, with 7 bases between the two germline ends. This CDR3 spans 12 amino acids. The CDR3 region is CASSLSRYTQYF. The CDR3 coding sequence is TGTGCCAGCAGCTTGAGTAGGTATACGCAGTATTTT. The variable domain in full, completed from reference TRBV5-6 and TRBJ2-3, reads DAGVTQSPTHLIKTRGQQVTLRCSPKSGHDTVSWYQQALGQGPQFIFQYYEEEERQRGNFPDRFSGHQFPNYSSELNVNALLLGDSALYLCASSLSRYTQYFGPGTRLTVL.

The chain recombines TRBV30 with TRBJ1-2, with D possibly being TRBD1 (5 bases). In germline, CDR1 is GTSNPN, CDR2 SVGIG (reference sequence). The CDR3 sequence is 14 residues long. Between the trimmed V and J ends, which lost 2 bases and 4 bases, there was a span of 14 bases. In DNA form, the CDR3 reads TGTGCCTGGAGTAGGACGGGGGATTTCTATGGCTACACCTTC. As protein: CAWSRTGDFYGYTF.

J is TRBJ2-1 and V is TRBV5-1; D gene ambiguous. V was shortened by 0 bases and J by 4 bases, with 8 bases between the two germline ends. Germline CDR1 and CDR2: SGHRS and YFSETQ. This CDR3 has 14 amino acids. CDR3 nucleotide sequence: TGCGCCAGCAGCTTGGTAGCAGTTTACAATGAGCAGTTCTTC. Translation: CASSLVAVYNEQFF.

The chain employs TRBV18 and TRBJ1-1; TRBD1 agrees at 7 bases. CDR1 is KGHSH, CDR2 LQKENI, per germline. The ends lost 1 base at V and 4 bases at J; junction bases unmatched: 6. This CDR3 is 15 amino acids long. The CDR3 loop reads CASSPQGAGGTEAFF. The CDR3 DNA sequence: TGTGCCAGCTCACCACAGGGGGCAGGTGGCACTGAAGCTTTCTTT.

The genes are TRBV15 and TRBJ1-5; D is undetermined. The CDR3 runs 14 residues. V lost 3 bases, J lost 4 bases, and 10 bases lay in between. From germline, CDR1 is LNHNV and CDR2 YYDKDF (reference sequence). CDR3 loop: CATSRGGGNQPQHF. Here the CDR3 DNA reads TGTGCCACCAGCAGGGGAGGTGGGAATCAGCCCCAGCATTTT.

Here the CDR3 DNA reads TGTGCCAGCAGCCGCTTTCAAGAGACCCAGTACTTC. Translation: CASSRFQETQYF. The genes are TRBV5-5 and TRBJ2-5; D unresolved. This CDR3 is 12 amino acids long. V lost 4 bases and J lost 2, with 6 bases in between. Germline lookup yields CDR1 SGHKS and CDR2 YYEKEE (reference sequence). The whole variable domain, filled in from reference TRBV5-5 and TRBJ2-5, reads DAGVTQSPTHLIKTRGQQVTLRCSPISGHKSVSWYQQVLGQGPQFIFQYYEKEERGRGNFPDRFSARQFPNYSSELNVNALLLGDSALYLCASSRFQETQYFGPGTRLLVL.

The rearrangement joins TRBV5-1 to TRBJ2-7; 11 bases agree with TRBD2. Trimming took 6 bases from V and 0 from J; bases not matched to a gene: 8. CDR3 size: 16 residues. The germline CDR1 and CDR2 sequences are SGHRS and YFSETQ. DNA of the CDR3: TGCGCCAGCAACCTAGGACTAGCGGGCGTCTCCTACGAGCAGTACTTC. Translating gives CASNLGLAGVSYEQYF.

This chain links TRBV10-3 with TRBJ1-4; tentative D call: TRBD1 (6 bases). Trimming left V 0 bases short and J 8 bases short, with 10 bases between. The CDR3 has 14 amino acids. From germline, CDR1 is ENHRY and CDR2 SYGVKD. In DNA form, the CDR3 reads TGTGCCATCAGTGAGTCCCAGGGGCACGAAAAACTGTTTTTT. This sequence encodes CAISESQGHEKLFF.

In this sample, this clone turned up once. J is TRBJ2-3 and V is TRBV11-2, with 14 bases identical to TRBD2. CDR3 length equals 17 residues. Germline CDR1 reads SGHAT; CDR2 reads FQNNGV. J gave up 2 bases and V 5 bases, and 6 bases lay outside the gene matches. In DNA, the CDR3 is TGTGCCAGCAGCCCCGGGACTAGCGGGAGCCCCACAGATACGCAGTATTTT. Amino acids: CASSPGTSGSPTDTQYF.

This clone came up a few times. The rearrangement uses TRBV6-1 and TRBJ1-5, with no clear D. V lost 3 bases and J 0 bases, leaving 3 bases between the germline ends. Germline V CDR1 and CDR2: MNHNS, SASEGT. This CDR3 comprises 13 residues. The CDR3 sequence: CASSDNSNQPQHF. CDR3 in DNA: TGTGCCAGCAGTGACAATAGCAATCAGCCCCAGCATTTT.

As regards this clone: One junction end disagrees with the germline gene, perhaps due to a read error. As DNA, the CDR3 is TGTGCTAGCAGCCCGGGACTAGGGGAGACCCAGTACTTC. Amino acid sequence: CASSPGLGETQYF. The rearrangement joins TRBV7-7 to TRBJ2-5, with TRBD2 matching over 8 bases. The CDR3 is 13 amino acids. Germline V lookup: CDR1 SSHAT, CDR2 FNYEAQ (reference sequence). The full variable domain, in which reference TRBV7-7 and TRBJ2-5 provide the parts outside the CDR3, is GAGVSQSPRYKVTKRGQDVTLRCDPISSHATLYWYQQALGQGPEFLTYFNYEAQPDKSGLPSDRFSAERPEGSISTLTIQRTEQRDSAMYRCASSPGLGETQYFGPGTRLLVL.

The chain uses TRBV6-1 and TRBJ1-1; TRBD1 aligns across 7 bases. The CDR3 is made up of 14 amino acids. The V and J ends lost 7 bases and 1 base, in that order; junction bases with no gene match: 6. Germline CDR1 reads MNHNS; CDR2 reads SASEGT. CDR3 DNA: TGTGCCAGCACCCAAGGACAGGCGAACACTGAAGCTTTCTTT. It codes for CASTQGQANTEAFF.

The genes are TRBV29-1 and TRBJ1-2; 12 nucleotides align to TRBD1. CDR1 SQVTM and CDR2 ANQGSEA come from the germline V gene. The CDR3 covers 13 residues. J lost 4 bases, V lost 6 bases, and 3 bases had no gene match. The CDR3 reads CSVGTGGGYGYTF. CDR3 DNA sequence: TGCAGCGTGGGGACAGGGGGCGGCTATGGCTACACCTTC.

This chain links TRBV15 with TRBJ1-2; 8 bases map to TRBD1. Germline CDR1 LNHNV, CDR2 YYDKDF (reference sequence). CDR3 length: 14 residues. Germline trimming cut 4 bases from V and 4 bases from J; bases unmatched to any gene: 5. CDR3 region: CATSIRQGIYGYTF. DNA for the CDR3: TGTGCCACCAGCATCCGACAGGGGATCTATGGCTACACCTTC.

The CDR3, as DNA: TGTGCCAGCCGAGGGACAGCTTCCTACGAGCAGTACTTC. Protein product: CASRGTASYEQYF. This chain connects TRBV6-6 to TRBJ2-7, with 7 bases lining up with TRBD1. This CDR3 comprises 13 residues. The ends lost 8 bases at V and 1 base at J; junction bases unmatched: 5. Germline loops: CDR1 MNHNY, CDR2 SVGAGI (reference sequence).

The J gene is TRBJ1-1, the V gene TRBV28, with 7 bases fitting TRBD1. The CDR3 consists of 13 residues. Looked up from germline, CDR1 is MDHEN and CDR2 is SYDVKM. J was trimmed by 4 bases and V by 8 bases; bases with no gene match: 7. CDR3 nucleotide sequence: TGTGCCAGCGTGACAGGGAGATTCACTGAAGCTTTCTTT. This sequence encodes CASVTGRFTEAFF.

The gene calls are TRBV5-6 and TRBJ2-2, with D perhaps TRBD1 (6 bases). Trimming pared 6 bases from V and 5 bases from J, leaving 14 bases between. There are 14 residues in the CDR3. Per germline, CDR1 SGHDT and CDR2 YYEEEE. The CDR3 region is CASNWTVETGELFF. The CDR3 DNA reads as TGTGCCAGCAACTGGACAGTCGAGACCGGGGAGCTGTTTTTT. The full variable domain, its missing parts supplied by reference TRBV5-6 and TRBJ2-2, is DAGVTQSPTHLIKTRGQQVTLRCSPKSGHDTVSWYQQALGQGPQFIFQYYEEEERQRGNFPDRFSGHQFPNYSSELNVNALLLGDSALYLCASNWTVETGELFFGEGSRLTVL.

This rearrangement joins TRBV15 to TRBJ2-7; the D gene is possibly TRBD2 (5 bases). The CDR3 is 13 amino acids. The V gene lost 5 bases and the J gene lost 3 bases, with 11 bases spanning the gap. Per germline, CDR1 LNHNV and CDR2 YYDKDF (reference sequence). Here the CDR3 reads CATSGSRSYEQYF. The CDR3 nucleotides read TGTGCCACCAGCGGGAGTCGGAGCTACGAGCAGTACTTC.

This clone was seen once. This chain uses TRBV27 with TRBJ2-7, with 9 positions matching TRBD2. The germline CDR1 and CDR2 sequences are MNHEY and SMNVEV (reference sequence). V was pared by 0 bases and J by 13 bases, with 10 bases of the junction left unmatched. The CDR3 is 14 amino acids. CDR3 loop: CASSLSILAGFPYF. For the CDR3, the DNA is TGTGCCAGCAGTTTATCGATACTAGCGGGCTTCCCTTACTTC.

The chain links TRBV7-9 to TRBJ2-1; 9 nucleotides align to TRBD2. Germline loops: CDR1 SEHNR, CDR2 FQNEAQ (reference sequence). The CDR3 is 15 residues long. After removal of 5 bases from V and 4 bases from J, the junction contained 6 bases not matched to a gene. Here the CDR3 reads CASSPTSGRYNEQFF. The DNA of the CDR3 is TGTGCCAGCAGCCCGACTAGCGGTAGATACAATGAGCAGTTCTTC.

This clone was counted a few times. This chain connects TRBV7-9 to TRBJ1-1; a possible D gene is TRBD1 (6 bases). This CDR3 has 15 amino acids. V shed 6 bases and J shed 0 bases, with 14 bases lying between them. Germline CDR1 and CDR2: SEHNR and FQNEAQ (reference sequence). CDR3 in amino acids: CASRTKDRLNTEAFF. CDR3 coding DNA: TGTGCCAGCAGAACAAAGGACAGACTGAACACTGAAGCTTTCTTT.